Detailed here is one TCR beta chain. This CDR3 comprises 15 residues. Germline V lookup: CDR1 SGHNT, CDR2 YENEEA. V dropped 3 bases and J dropped 5 bases, with 16 bases sitting between them. These data are taken from a study of T cell responses to AZD1222 COVID-19 vaccine. Assay: immunoSEQ multiplex PCR; the TCRdb copy retains only in-frame clones and omits some. The profile shows around 140,000 clones, approximately 91% of them singletons. This chain connects TRBV11-3 to TRBJ2-5; D is possibly TRBD1 (5 bases). The receptor was isolated from an adult who received the AZD1222 COVID-19 vaccine. This material consisted of peripheral blood, taken 28 days after the second AZD1222 dose. The CDR3, as DNA: TGTGCCAGCAGCTTGCAGGGAACGTTCGCCGAGACCCAGTACTTC. Protein sequence: CASSLQGTFAETQYF.